The entry below gives a single T cell receptor beta chain sequence along with its context. Its antigen remains unidentified. The data originate from a study of STAT5B mutations in CD4+ large granular lymphocyte leukemia. Whole-study findings and limits: No patients shared main leukemic clonotypes, though about 25% appeared at low frequency elsewhere. 8/27 top patient clones versus 2/35 control clones were TRBV06-family.

Sequencing used immunoSEQ multiplex PCR; TCRdb keeps in-frame clones, though not all of them. The sample lists more than 20,000 clones; about 86% were seen once. The V end was cut by 1 base, the J end by 1 base, with 15 bases between. CDR3 length equals 16 residues. Germline V lookup: CDR1 SGHTS, CDR2 YDEGEE. The receptor was isolated from a human donor in good health. Sequencing was done on a sample of CD4+ T cells from blood buffy coats. The chain combines TRBV5-8 with TRBJ2-7, with D perhaps TRBD1 or TRBD2 (5 bases each). The CDR3 loop is CASSLISGTRSYEQYF. The CDR3 DNA is TGTGCCAGCAGCTTGATCTCTGGGACGAGATCCTACGAGCAGTACTTC.